Below are 28 T cell receptor beta chains sequenced from a single sample in a study of blood T cell repertoires in COVID-19. The table came from immunoSEQ multiplex PCR; TCRdb's copy has only in-frame clones and leaves some out. Of 100,000 to 150,000 clones listed, around nine tenths are singletons. The sequenced sample consisted of peripheral blood. The receptors come from a woman between 70 and 85 years old with COVID-19, enrolled during active disease.

The V call is TRBV5-1, the J call TRBJ1-1; 7 bases match TRBD1. This CDR3 has 17 amino acids. Germline V CDR1 and CDR2: SGHRS, YFSETQ. V shed 2 bases and J 0 bases; nucleotides not matched to a gene: 10. This chain's CDR3 is CASSFGYEGAVNTEAFF. CDR3 in DNA: TGCGCCAGCAGCTTCGGATATGAGGGGGCTGTGAACACTGAAGCTTTCTTT.

This clone is a singleton in its sample. This chain links TRBV28 with TRBJ1-2; 7 nucleotides line up with TRBD1. Germline V CDR1 and CDR2: MDHEN, SYDVKM. V shed 8 bases, J shed 4 bases, and the junction held 7 bases outside the gene matches. The CDR3 is 13 amino acids. CDR3: CASGDRVFYGYTF. CDR3 coding DNA: TGTGCCAGCGGAGACAGGGTCTTCTATGGCTACACCTTC.

The rearrangement links TRBV11-3 to TRBJ2-3; weak D call: TRBD2 (6 bases). V dropped 5 bases and J dropped 5 bases, with 14 bases sitting between them. Per the germline V gene, CDR1 is SGHNT and CDR2 is YENEEA. The CDR3 is 14 residues long. The CDR3 region is CASSPGLLVDTQYF. The CDR3 bases are TGTGCCAGCAGCCCGGGACTTTTGGTAGATACGCAGTATTTT.

This clone has more than one count but fewer than ten. This chain uses TRBV6-9 with TRBJ1-5, with D perhaps TRBD1 (5 bases). Trimming took off 6 bases at V and 1 base at J, with 13 bases between the two ends. Germline V gene sequence: CDR1 MNHGY, CDR2 SVAAGI. CDR3 size: 15 residues. The CDR3 reads CASRPPAGSNQPQHF. CDR3 nucleotides: TGTGCCAGCAGACCTCCTGCAGGGAGCAATCAGCCCCAGCATTTT.

The chain carries TRBV2 and TRBJ1-2; 8 bases match TRBD1. Germline CDR1 reads SNHLY; CDR2 reads FYNNEI. The CDR3 runs 14 residues. The V and J ends lost 6 bases and 3 bases, in that order; junction bases with no gene match: 6. CDR3 region: CASRPTGAHYGYTF. In nucleotides, the CDR3 is TGTGCCAGCAGGCCGACAGGGGCGCACTATGGCTACACCTTC.

The gene calls are TRBV6-2 or TRBV6-3 and TRBJ2-7, with 12 bases identical to TRBD1. Germline V gene data show CDR1 as MNHEY and CDR2 as SVGEGT. J gave up 3 bases and V 6 bases, and 15 bases lay outside the gene matches. The CDR3 has 18 amino acids. In nucleotides, the CDR3 is TGTGCCAGCAGCCGGGAGGGACAGGGGGCGAGAAGGCACTACGAGCAGTACTTC. As protein: CASSREGQGARRHYEQYF.

The chain is built from TRBV14 and TRBJ1-1, with 7 bases aligning to TRBD1. This CDR3 has 16 residues. The V and J ends lost 1 base and 4 bases, in that order; junction bases with no gene match: 9. Germline CDR1 reads SGHDN; CDR2 reads FVKESK. Written as DNA, the CDR3 is TGTGCCAGCAGCCAAGTCCTGACAGGGTTCGTCACTGAAGCTTTCTTT. Translating it yields CASSQVLTGFVTEAFF. Full variable domain (outside the CDR3, taken from reference TRBV14 and TRBJ1-1): EAGVTQFPSHSVIEKGQTVTLRCDPISGHDNLYWYRRVMGKEIKFLLHFVKESKQDESGMPNNRFLAERTGGTYSTLKVQPAELEDSGVYFCASSQVLTGFVTEAFFGQGTRLTVV.

The chain joins TRBV28 to TRBJ1-4; D possibly corresponds to TRBD1 (5 bases). Germline V gene sequence: CDR1 MDHEN, CDR2 SYDVKM. Trimming took 5 bases from V and 7 from J, leaving 14 bases between them. The CDR3 is made up of 14 amino acids. CDR3 coding DNA: TGTGCCAGCAGTCCGTCGGAGGGGAGTGAAAAACTGTTTTTT. Protein: CASSPSEGSEKLFF.

The chain is built from TRBV12-3 or TRBV12-4 and TRBJ1-5, with D tentatively TRBD1 (6 bases). V was clipped by 4 bases and J by 4 bases, with 8 bases between them. The CDR3 consists of 13 residues. The CDR3 is CASSSQGNQPQHF. The CDR3 DNA follows: TGTGCCAGCAGTTCCCAGGGGAATCAGCCCCAGCATTTT.

This clone has just a few counts. The chain carries TRBV28 and TRBJ1-5, with D tentatively TRBD1 (5 bases). CDR1 and CDR2 (germline): MDHEN, SYDVKM. V was trimmed by 4 bases and J by 3 bases, leaving 10 bases between them. This CDR3 is 14 amino acids long. CDR3 sequence reads: CASSSQGNNQPQHF. In DNA, the CDR3 is TGTGCCAGCAGTTCGCAGGGAAACAATCAGCCCCAGCATTTT.

This rearrangement joins TRBV25-1 to TRBJ2-3; TRBD1 agrees at 8 bases. Germline V lookup: CDR1 MGHDK, CDR2 SYGVNS. This CDR3 has 13 residues. The J segment lost 6 bases and the V segment lost 4 bases, leaving 3 bases of the junction unmatched. The CDR3 loop reads CASSGTGRDTQYF. CDR3 bases: TGTGCCAGCAGTGGGACAGGGAGGGATACGCAGTATTTT. Full variable domain (missing parts from reference TRBV25-1 and TRBJ2-3): EADIYQTPRYLVIGTGKKITLECSQTMGHDKMYWYQQDPGMELHLIHYSYGVNSTEKGDLSSESTVSRIRTEHFPLTLESARPSHTSQYLCASSGTGRDTQYFGPGTRLTVL.

This clone occurred once. The chain employs TRBV28 and TRBJ1-1; possibly TRBD1 for D (6 bases). CDR3 size: 16 residues. Germline V CDR1 and CDR2: MDHEN, SYDVKM. V lost 6 bases and J lost 1, with 18 bases in between. The CDR3 is CASSLIPGQRNTEAFF. DNA of the CDR3: TGTGCCAGCAGCCTTATCCCGGGACAAAGGAACACTGAAGCTTTCTTT.

This clone was seen a handful of times. As DNA, the CDR3 is TGTGCCAGCAGCGAACAGGGATTTGGTGAAAAACTGTTTTTT. Its translation: CASSEQGFGEKLFF. The J gene is TRBJ1-4, the V gene TRBV5-4, with D tentatively TRBD1 (6 bases). Germline-derived CDR1 and CDR2 are SGHNT and YYREEE (reference sequence). The CDR3 totals 14 residues. V was pared by 4 bases and J by 7 bases, with 14 bases between.

The rearrangement joins TRBV28 to TRBJ2-2; 8 nucleotides line up with TRBD1. CDR1 MDHEN and CDR2 SYDVKM come from the germline V gene. V gave up 2 bases and J gave up 0 bases; unmatched junction bases: 8. This CDR3 region has 18 residues. CDR3 bases: TGTGCCAGCAGTTTAATGGGACAGGCGTCAGCGAACACCGGGGAGCTGTTTTTT. Its protein is CASSLMGQASANTGELFF.

The chain combines TRBV6-2 or TRBV6-3 with TRBJ2-5; TRBD2 agrees at 10 bases. CDR1 and CDR2 from the germline V gene are MNHEY and SVGEGT. CDR3 length: 19 amino acids. Trimming cost V 2 bases and J 5 bases; bases outside gene matches: 17. CDR3 amino acids: CASSYPPGVPGLAMETQYF. In DNA, the CDR3 is TGTGCCAGCAGTTACCCTCCTGGGGTTCCGGGACTAGCGATGGAGACCCAGTACTTC.

V gene TRBV4-1 combines with J gene TRBJ1-1; D is perhaps TRBD1 (6 bases). The CDR3 loop spans 15 amino acids. Germline V gives CDR1 MGHRA, CDR2 YSYEKL. V lost 4 bases and J 6 bases, leaving 18 bases between the germline ends. CDR3 residues: CASSPMDRRVPEAFF. The CDR3 coding sequence is TGCGCCAGCAGCCCAATGGACAGACGGGTGCCTGAAGCTTTCTTT.

The chain couples TRBV5-1 to TRBJ1-6; 7 bases map to TRBD1. V lost 3 bases, J lost 8 bases, and 5 bases stayed unmatched. CDR1 is SGHRS, CDR2 YFSETQ, per germline. The length of the CDR3 is 14 residues. The CDR3 loop reads CASSWNDRDSPLHF. The CDR3 nucleotides read TGCGCCAGCAGCTGGAATGACAGGGATTCACCCCTCCACTTT.

The CDR3 protein is CASSFGGPYNEQFF. The CDR3 coding sequence is TGTGCCAGCAGCTTCGGGGGGCCCTACAATGAGCAGTTCTTC. The chain combines TRBV7-3 with TRBJ2-1; TRBD2 is a possible D gene (7 bases). In germline, CDR1 is SGHTA, CDR2 FQGTGA. With 3 bases removed from V and 2 bases from J, the gap between germline ends came to 8 bases. This CDR3 spans 14 amino acids.

The chain has TRBV5-5 and TRBJ1-1; TRBD1 might be the D (5 bases). The CDR3 is made up of 14 amino acids. V lost 4 bases and J lost 2, with 12 bases in between. Germline values: CDR1 SGHKS, CDR2 YYEKEE (reference sequence). CDR3 in amino acids: CASSLDGGNTEAFF. The CDR3 DNA is TGTGCCAGCAGCCTGGACGGGGGTAACACTGAAGCTTTCTTT.

This clone was seen a single time. The chain has TRBV6-6 and TRBJ1-4; 9 nucleotides match TRBD1. Per the germline V gene, CDR1 is MNHNY and CDR2 is SVGAGI (reference sequence). The CDR3 consists of 16 residues. V lost 7 bases, J lost 8 bases, and 14 bases stayed unmatched. The CDR3 region is CASTDRGVVVTEKLFF. As DNA, the CDR3 is TGTGCCAGCACCGACAGGGGGGTGGTAGTTACGGAAAAACTGTTTTTT.

The chain has TRBV19 and TRBJ1-1; TRBD1 might be the D (5 bases). Between the trimmed V and J ends, which lost 7 bases and 3 bases, there was a span of 21 bases. CDR3 size: 16 residues. Germline CDR1 and CDR2: LNHDA and SQIVND (reference sequence). The CDR3, as DNA: TGTGCCAGTACCTCCCCTCGGGGGGGTACGGACACTGAAGCTTTCTTT. Translating it yields CASTSPRGGTDTEAFF.

The genes are TRBV10-1 and TRBJ2-1; D is possibly TRBD2 (5 bases). V gave up 6 bases and J gave up 0 bases, with 12 bases separating them. The CDR3 has 15 amino acids. Germline V lookup: CDR1 WNHNN, CDR2 SYGVQD (reference sequence). CDR3 loop: CASSPPGDSYNEQFF. The CDR3 coding sequence is TGCGCCAGCAGCCCCCCCGGGGACTCCTACAATGAGCAGTTCTTC.

Written as DNA, the CDR3 is TGCAGCGTCAGGGGGCCCTTCCATGAGCAGTTCTTC. This encodes CSVRGPFHEQFF. The gene calls are TRBV29-1 and TRBJ2-1; 8 nucleotides match TRBD1. Trimming cost V 6 bases and J 8 bases; bases outside gene matches: 6. Germline CDR1 SQVTM, CDR2 ANQGSEA. CDR3 length: 12 residues.

This clone was observed a handful of times. The V and J genes are TRBV3-1 (or the pseudogene TRBV3-2) and TRBJ2-7, with 7 bases matching TRBD2. Losses at the gene ends were 4 bases for V and 0 bases for J; bases not matched to a gene: 6. CDR3 size: 15 residues. CDR1 is LGHDT and CDR2 is YNNKEL in the germline V gene (reference sequence). The CDR3 reads CASSPPGGGSYEQYF. CDR3 DNA sequence: TGTGCCAGCAGCCCTCCTGGCGGGGGCTCCTACGAGCAGTACTTC.

J is TRBJ2-5 and V is TRBV10-2; D is uncertain. The CDR3 covers 16 residues. Trimming pared 0 bases from V and 4 bases from J, leaving 15 bases between. Germline lookup yields CDR1 WSHSY and CDR2 SAAADI. The CDR3 region is CASSESGSLNLETQYF. DNA for the CDR3: TGCGCCAGCAGTGAGTCGGGCAGCTTAAACTTAGAGACCCAGTACTTC.

The chain carries TRBV12-3 or TRBV12-4 and TRBJ2-5; D gene uncertain. V lost 6 bases and J lost 5, with 7 bases in between. The CDR3 spans 11 residues. In DNA, the CDR3 is TGTGCCAGCAGGCGCTCTGAGACCCAGTACTTC. Translated: CASRRSETQYF.

The chain joins TRBV19 to TRBJ2-2; 7 bases match TRBD2. The germline gives CDR1 LNHDA, CDR2 SQIVND (reference sequence). The CDR3 extends over 14 amino acids. Trimming removed 5 bases from V and 1 base from J; junction bases left unmatched: 1. CDR3 sequence (DNA): TGTGCCAGTAGTGAGCGGGGGAACACCGGGGAGCTGTTTTTT. Amino acids: CASSERGNTGELFF.

The sample holds one count of this clone. The chain's CDR3 is CASSPTSSEQYF. The CDR3 DNA is TGTGCCAGCAGTCCCACTAGCTCCGAGCAGTACTTC. J is TRBJ2-7 and V is TRBV27, with D possibly matching TRBD2 (6 bases). The CDR3 contains 12 residues. CDR1 and CDR2 from the germline V gene are MNHEY and SMNVEV (reference sequence). V gave up 5 bases and J gave up 6 bases, with 11 bases separating them.